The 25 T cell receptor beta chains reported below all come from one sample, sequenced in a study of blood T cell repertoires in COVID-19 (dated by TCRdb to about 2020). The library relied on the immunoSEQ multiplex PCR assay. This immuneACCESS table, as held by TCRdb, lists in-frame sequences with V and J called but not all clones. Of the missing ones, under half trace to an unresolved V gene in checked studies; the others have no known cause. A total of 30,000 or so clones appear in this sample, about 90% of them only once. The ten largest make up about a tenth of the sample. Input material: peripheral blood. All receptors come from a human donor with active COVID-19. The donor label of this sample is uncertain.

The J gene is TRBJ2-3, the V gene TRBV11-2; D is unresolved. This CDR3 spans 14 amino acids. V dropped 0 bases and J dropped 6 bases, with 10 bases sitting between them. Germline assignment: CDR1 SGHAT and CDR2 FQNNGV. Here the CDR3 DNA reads TGTGCCAGCAGCTTAGATCCTCGTTCTGATACGCAGTATTTT. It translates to CASSLDPRSDTQYF.

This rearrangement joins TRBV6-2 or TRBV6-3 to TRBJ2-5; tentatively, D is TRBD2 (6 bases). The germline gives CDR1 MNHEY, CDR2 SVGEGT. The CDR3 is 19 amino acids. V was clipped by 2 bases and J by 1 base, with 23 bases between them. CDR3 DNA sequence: TGTGCCAGCAGTTACCAACCCGGGAGTAATAGGCTGTTCCAAGAGACCCAGTACTTC. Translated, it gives CASSYQPGSNRLFQETQYF.

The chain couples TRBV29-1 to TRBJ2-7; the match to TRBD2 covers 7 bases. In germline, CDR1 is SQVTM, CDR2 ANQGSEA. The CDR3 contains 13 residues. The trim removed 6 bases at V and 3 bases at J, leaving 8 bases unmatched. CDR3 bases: TGCAGCGTCCAGCTAGGGAGGGACTACGAGCAGTACTTC. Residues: CSVQLGRDYEQYF.

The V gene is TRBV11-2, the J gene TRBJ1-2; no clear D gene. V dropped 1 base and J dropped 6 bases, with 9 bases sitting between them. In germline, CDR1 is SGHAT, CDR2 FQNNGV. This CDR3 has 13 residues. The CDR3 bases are TGTGCCAGCAGCTTAGCGCCAGGCCATGGCTACACCTTC. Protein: CASSLAPGHGYTF.

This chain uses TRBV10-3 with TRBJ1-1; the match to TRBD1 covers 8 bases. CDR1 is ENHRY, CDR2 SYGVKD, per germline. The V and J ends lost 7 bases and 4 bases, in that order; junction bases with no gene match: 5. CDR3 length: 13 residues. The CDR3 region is CAITRQGSTEAFF. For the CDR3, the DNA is TGTGCCATCACCCGACAGGGGTCCACTGAAGCTTTCTTT.

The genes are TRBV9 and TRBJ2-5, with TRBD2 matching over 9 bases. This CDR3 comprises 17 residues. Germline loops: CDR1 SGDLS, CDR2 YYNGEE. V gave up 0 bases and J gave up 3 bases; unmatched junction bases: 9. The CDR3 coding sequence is TGTGCCAGCAGCGTAGGGGTACCGGGACTAGCTAAAGAGACCCAGTACTTC. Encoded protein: CASSVGVPGLAKETQYF.

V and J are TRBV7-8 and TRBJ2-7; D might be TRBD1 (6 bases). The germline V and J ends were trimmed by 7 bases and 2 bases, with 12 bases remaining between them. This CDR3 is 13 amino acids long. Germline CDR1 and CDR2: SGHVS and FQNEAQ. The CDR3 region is CASNDRTTYEQYF. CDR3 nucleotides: TGTGCCAGCAACGACAGGACCACCTACGAGCAGTACTTC.

In nucleotides, the CDR3 is TGTGCCACCAGCAGAGGCCTAACGGGGGGGCTGGATACGCAGTATTTT. The encoded protein is CATSRGLTGGLDTQYF. The chain has TRBV15 and TRBJ2-3; 8 bases are shared with TRBD2. Germline loops: CDR1 LNHNV, CDR2 YYDKDF (reference sequence). V lost 1 base to trimming and J lost 6 bases; unmatched junction nucleotides: 9. This CDR3 comprises 16 residues. The whole variable domain, filled in from reference TRBV15 and TRBJ2-3, reads DAMVIQNPRYQVTQFGKPVTLSCSQTLNHNVMYWYQQKSSQAPKLLFHYYDKDFNNEADTPDNFQSRRPNTSFCFLDIRSPGLGDTAMYLCATSRGLTGGLDTQYFGPGTRLTVL.

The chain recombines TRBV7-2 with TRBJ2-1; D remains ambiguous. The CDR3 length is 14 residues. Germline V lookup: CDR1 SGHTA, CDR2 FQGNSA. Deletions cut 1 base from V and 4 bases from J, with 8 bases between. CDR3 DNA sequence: TGTGCCAGCAGCTTAGACTATTTATACAATGAGCAGTTCTTC. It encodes CASSLDYLYNEQFF. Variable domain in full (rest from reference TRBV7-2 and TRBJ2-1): GAGVSQSPSNKVTEKGKDVELRCDPISGHTALYWYRQSLGQGLEFLIYFQGNSAPDKSGLPSDRFSAERTGGSVSTLTIQRTQQEDSAVYLCASSLDYLYNEQFFGPGTRLTVL.

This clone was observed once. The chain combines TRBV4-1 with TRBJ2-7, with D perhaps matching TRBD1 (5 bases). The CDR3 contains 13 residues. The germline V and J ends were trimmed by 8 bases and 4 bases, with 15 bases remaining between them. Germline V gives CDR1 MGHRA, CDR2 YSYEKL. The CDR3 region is CASAISRDYEQYF. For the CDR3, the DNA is TGCGCCAGCGCTATAAGCAGGGATTACGAGCAGTACTTC.

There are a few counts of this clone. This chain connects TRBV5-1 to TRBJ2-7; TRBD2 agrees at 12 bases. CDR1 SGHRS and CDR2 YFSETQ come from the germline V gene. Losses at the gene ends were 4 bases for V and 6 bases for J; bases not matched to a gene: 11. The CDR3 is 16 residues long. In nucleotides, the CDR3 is TGCGCCAGCAGCGAATACCGGACTAGCGGGACTTTCGAGCAGTACTTC. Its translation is CASSEYRTSGTFEQYF.

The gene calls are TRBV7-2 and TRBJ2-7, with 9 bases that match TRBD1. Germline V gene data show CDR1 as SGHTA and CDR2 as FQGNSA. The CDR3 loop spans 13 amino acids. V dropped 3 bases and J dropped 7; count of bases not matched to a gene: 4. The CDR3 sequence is CASSLTGGREQYF. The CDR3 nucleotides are TGTGCCAGCAGCTTGACAGGGGGACGGGAGCAGTACTTC. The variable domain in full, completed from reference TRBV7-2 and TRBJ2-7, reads GAGVSQSPSNKVTEKGKDVELRCDPISGHTALYWYRQSLGQGLEFLIYFQGNSAPDKSGLPSDRFSAERTGGSVSTLTIQRTQQEDSAVYLCASSLTGGREQYFGPGTRLTVT.

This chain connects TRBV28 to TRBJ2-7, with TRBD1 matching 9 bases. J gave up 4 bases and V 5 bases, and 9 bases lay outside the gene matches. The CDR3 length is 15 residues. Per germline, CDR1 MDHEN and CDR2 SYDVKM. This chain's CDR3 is CASSTPGQGIYEQYF. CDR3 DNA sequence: TGTGCCAGCAGTACCCCGGGACAGGGAATATACGAGCAGTACTTC.

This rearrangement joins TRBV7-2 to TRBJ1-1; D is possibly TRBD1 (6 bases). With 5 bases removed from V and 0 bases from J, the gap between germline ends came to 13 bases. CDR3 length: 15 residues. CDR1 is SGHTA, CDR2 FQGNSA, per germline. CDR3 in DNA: TGTGCCAGCAGCACGAGACAGGTTATGAACACTGAAGCTTTCTTT. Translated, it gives CASSTRQVMNTEAFF.

The CDR3, as DNA: TGCAGCGTTGGGAACCGGGACAGCAACGTAGGAGGCTACACCTTC. It is translated as CSVGNRDSNVGGYTF. This chain uses TRBV29-1 with TRBJ1-2; TRBD1 aligns across 7 bases. The ends lost 4 bases at V and 8 bases at J; junction bases unmatched: 16. This CDR3 comprises 15 residues. Per the germline V gene, CDR1 is SQVTM and CDR2 is ANQGSEA. The entire variable domain, with the rest obtained from reference TRBV29-1 and TRBJ1-2, is as follows: SAVISQKPSRDICQRGTSLTIQCQVDSQVTMMFWYRQQPGQSLTLIATANQGSEATYESGFVIDKFPISRPNLTFSTLTVSNMSPEDSSIYLCSVGNRDSNVGGYTFGSGTRLTVV.

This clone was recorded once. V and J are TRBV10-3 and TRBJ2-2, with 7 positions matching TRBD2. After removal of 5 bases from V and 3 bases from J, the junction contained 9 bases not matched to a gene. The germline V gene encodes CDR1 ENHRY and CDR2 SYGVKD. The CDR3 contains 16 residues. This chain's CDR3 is CAISPTSSEYTGELFF. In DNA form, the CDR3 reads TGTGCCATCAGTCCGACTAGCTCGGAGTACACCGGGGAGCTGTTTTTT.

The CDR3 nucleotides read TGTGCCAGCAGCGTAGGACAGCGCACAGATACGCAGTATTTT. Its translation: CASSVGQRTDTQYF. The chain has TRBV9 and TRBJ2-3, with D possibly TRBD1 on 5 matching bases. Germline CDR1 is SGDLS and CDR2 is YYNGEE. The CDR3 covers 14 residues. Trimming removed 0 bases from V and 1 base from J, with 6 bases in between.

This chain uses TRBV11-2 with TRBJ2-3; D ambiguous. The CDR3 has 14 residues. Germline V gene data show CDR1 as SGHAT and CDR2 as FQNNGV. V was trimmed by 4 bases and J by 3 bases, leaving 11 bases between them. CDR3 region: CASSYPRSTDTQYF. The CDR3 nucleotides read TGTGCCAGCAGCTACCCGAGGAGTACAGATACGCAGTATTTT.

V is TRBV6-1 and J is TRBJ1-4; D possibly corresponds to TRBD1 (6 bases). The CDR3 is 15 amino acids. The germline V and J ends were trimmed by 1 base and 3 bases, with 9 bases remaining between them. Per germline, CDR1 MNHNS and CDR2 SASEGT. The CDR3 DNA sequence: TGTGCCAGCAGTGAAGACAGGGTTCCTAATGAAAAACTGTTTTTT. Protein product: CASSEDRVPNEKLFF.

This chain's CDR3 is CAISDREADTQYF. In DNA form, the CDR3 reads TGTGCCATCAGTGACAGGGAGGCAGATACGCAGTATTTT. The chain couples TRBV10-3 to TRBJ2-3; D may be TRBD2 (6 bases). This CDR3 contains 13 residues. Germline V CDR1 and CDR2: ENHRY, SYGVKD. With 3 bases removed from V and 4 bases from J, the gap between germline ends came to 8 bases.

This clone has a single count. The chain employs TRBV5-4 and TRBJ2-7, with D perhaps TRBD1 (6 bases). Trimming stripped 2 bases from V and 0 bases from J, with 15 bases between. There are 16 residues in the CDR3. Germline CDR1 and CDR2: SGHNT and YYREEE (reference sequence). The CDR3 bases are TGTGCCAGCAGCTTAGGAAACAGGGCCTCCTCCTACGAGCAGTACTTC. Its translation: CASSLGNRASSYEQYF.

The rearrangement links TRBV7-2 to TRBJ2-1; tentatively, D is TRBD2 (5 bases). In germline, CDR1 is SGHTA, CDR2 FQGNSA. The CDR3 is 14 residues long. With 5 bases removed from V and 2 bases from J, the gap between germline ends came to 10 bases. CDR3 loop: CASSLPGAYNEQFF. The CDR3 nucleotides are TGTGCCAGCAGCCTCCCCGGGGCCTACAATGAGCAGTTCTTC.

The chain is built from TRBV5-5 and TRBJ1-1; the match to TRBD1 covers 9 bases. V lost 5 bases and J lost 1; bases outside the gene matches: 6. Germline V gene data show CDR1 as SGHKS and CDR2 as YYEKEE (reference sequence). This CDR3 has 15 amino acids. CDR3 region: CASSFTGGKNTEAFF. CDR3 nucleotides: TGTGCCAGCAGTTTCACAGGGGGCAAGAACACTGAAGCTTTCTTT. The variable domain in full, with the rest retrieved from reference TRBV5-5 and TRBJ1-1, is DAGVTQSPTHLIKTRGQQVTLRCSPISGHKSVSWYQQVLGQGPQFIFQYYEKEERGRGNFPDRFSARQFPNYSSELNVNALLLGDSALYLCASSFTGGKNTEAFFGQGTRLTVV.

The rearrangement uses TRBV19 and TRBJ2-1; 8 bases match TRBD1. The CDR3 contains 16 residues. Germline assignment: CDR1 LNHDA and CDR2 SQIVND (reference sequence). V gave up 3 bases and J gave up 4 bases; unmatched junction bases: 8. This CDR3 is CASSMRDRKIYNEQFF. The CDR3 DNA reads TGTGCCAGTAGTATGAGGGACAGGAAAATATACAATGAGCAGTTCTTC.

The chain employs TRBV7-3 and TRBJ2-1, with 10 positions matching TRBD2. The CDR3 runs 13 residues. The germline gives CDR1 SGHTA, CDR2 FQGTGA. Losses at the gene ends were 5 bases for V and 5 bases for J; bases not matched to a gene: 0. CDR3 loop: CASSGLADNEQFF. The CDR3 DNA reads TGTGCCAGCAGCGGACTAGCGGACAATGAGCAGTTCTTC.